This passage covers 19 T cell receptor beta chains from one sample sequenced in a study of blood T cells in healthy people across ages. PCR was performed a second time for about 6 to 12 cycles using a sample-barcoded 5' primer and a J-beta primer mix. TCRdb re-called the 5' RACE reads through MiXCR, storing one row per CDR3 protein. The sample carries some 1.5 million distinct CDR3 sequences, less than 45% recorded once. The sequencing sample was made of blood. These receptors all stem from a woman under 30 in good health.

This clonotype was picked up a small number of times. The chain employs TRBV27 and TRBJ2-7; possible D gene TRBD2, 5 bases. V gave up 0 bases and J gave up 2 bases, with 11 bases separating them. Germline V lookup: CDR1 MNHEY, CDR2 SMNVEV (reference sequence). The CDR3 sequence is 15 residues long. The CDR3 loop reads CASSLSAAETYEQYF. For the CDR3, the DNA is TGTGCCAGCAGTTTATCAGCAGCGGAGACCTACGAGCAGTACTTC.

This clonotype has more than one count but fewer than ten. V is TRBV20-1 and J is TRBJ2-7; the D is unclear. Trimming took off 5 bases at V and 2 bases at J, with 16 bases between the two ends. The germline gives CDR1 DFQATT, CDR2 SNEGSKA (reference sequence). This CDR3 is 14 amino acids long. CDR3 in amino acids: CSAARRRSTYEQYF. The CDR3 DNA reads TGCAGTGCTGCTAGACGGAGATCGACCTACGAGCAGTACTTC.

The chain joins TRBV4-1 to TRBJ1-5; D unresolved. Per germline, CDR1 MGHRA and CDR2 YSYEKL. The ends were cut back, 4 bases at V and 5 bases at J, with 18 bases in the middle. The CDR3 covers 16 residues. The CDR3 DNA sequence: TGCGCCAGCAGCCTTGACGATGGGCTGGGCGATCAGCCCCAGCATTTT. This gives the protein CASSLDDGLGDQPQHF.

The V call is TRBV20-1, the J call TRBJ2-5; D gene uncertain. This CDR3 spans 12 amino acids. The V gene lost 3 bases and the J gene lost 5 bases, with 10 bases spanning the gap. Germline-derived CDR1 and CDR2 are DFQATT and SNEGSKA (reference sequence). Here the CDR3 reads CSASFGRETQYF. CDR3 bases: TGCAGTGCTAGTTTTGGGCGGGAGACCCAGTACTTC.

Comment on this clonotype: At one boundary the junction diverges from the germline segment, which might be a read error. This chain joins TRBV29-1 and TRBJ1-2; unclear D gene. The germline V gene has CDR1 SQVTM and CDR2 ANQGSEA. The length of the CDR3 is 11 residues. CDR3 region: CSVDFNYGHTF. In nucleotides, the CDR3 is TGCAGCGTTGATTTTAACTATGGCCACACCTTC. The full variable domain, in which reference TRBV29-1 and TRBJ1-2 provide the parts outside the CDR3, is SAVISQKPSRDICQRGTSLTIQCQVDSQVTMMFWYRQQPGQSLTLIATANQGSEATYESGFVIDKFPISRPNLTFSTLTVSNMSPEDSSIYLCSVDFNYGHTFGSGTRLTVV.

This sequence joins TRBV5-1 and TRBJ1-1; TRBD1 agrees at 8 bases. With 4 bases clipped from V and 5 bases from J, the junction kept 7 bases outside the gene matches. The germline gives CDR1 SGHRS, CDR2 YFSETQ. The CDR3 is 14 amino acids. The CDR3 DNA follows: TGCGCCAGCAGCCCGGACAGGGTTGGGACTGAAGCTTTCTTT. Translation: CASSPDRVGTEAFF.

The chain has TRBV4-3 and TRBJ1-1; unclear D gene. Trimming took off 4 bases at V and 2 bases at J, with 14 bases between the two ends. Germline assignment: CDR1 LGHNA and CDR2 YSLEER. This CDR3 is built from 15 residues. CDR3 nucleotides: TGCGCCAGCAGCCTCGATCGAGCGATCAACACTGAAGCTTTCTTT. Its translation: CASSLDRAINTEAFF.

This chain links TRBV9 with TRBJ2-1; D uncertain. In germline, CDR1 is SGDLS, CDR2 YYNGEE. The CDR3 sequence is 14 residues long. Trimming pared 4 bases from V and 13 bases from J, leaving 21 bases between. Written as DNA, the CDR3 is TGTGCCAGCAGCCTCGACTCTTCCCTGGAGACCCAGTTCTTC. This gives the protein CASSLDSSLETQFF.

Of note for this clonotype: Compared with germline, one end of the junction differs, possibly owing to a read error. The chain couples TRBV20-1 to TRBJ1-1; maybe TRBD1 (6 bases). The CDR3 spans 13 residues. Germline-derived CDR1 and CDR2 are DFQATT and SNEGSKA (reference sequence). CDR3 sequence: CSARASGDTEAFF. The CDR3 DNA reads as TGCAGTGCCAGAGCGTCAGGGGACACTGAAGCTTTCTTT.

This clonotype was observed at least ten times. This chain uses TRBV6-5 with TRBJ1-2; D is unresolved. V shed 2 bases and J shed 3 bases, with 7 bases lying between them. The CDR3 sequence is 13 residues long. Looked up from germline, CDR1 is MNHEY and CDR2 is SVGAGI. The CDR3 DNA reads as TGTGCCAGCAGTTACGAGGGCGACTATGGCTACACCTTC. Encoded protein: CASSYEGDYGYTF.

This sequence joins TRBV6-2 or TRBV6-3 and TRBJ1-5; TRBD1 aligns across 9 bases. Germline CDR1 MNHEY, CDR2 SVGEGT. V shed 5 bases and J 5 bases; nucleotides not matched to a gene: 16. The CDR3 consists of 18 residues. The CDR3 sequence: CASSTRWDRVYQDQPQHF. CDR3 DNA sequence: TGTGCCAGCAGTACCCGTTGGGACAGGGTTTATCAGGATCAGCCCCAGCATTTT.

This clonotype occurred many times. V gene TRBV11-2 combines with J gene TRBJ2-1; 9 bases are a match to TRBD2. The CDR3 is made up of 15 amino acids. The V and J ends lost 7 bases and 3 bases, in that order; junction bases with no gene match: 7. Looked up from germline, CDR1 is SGHAT and CDR2 is FQNNGV. CDR3 DNA: TGTGCCAGCACCCCGACTAGCGGAGTCTACAATGAGCAGTTCTTC. It specifies CASTPTSGVYNEQFF. The full variable domain, rest sourced from reference TRBV11-2 and TRBJ2-1, is EAGVAQSPRYKIIEKRQSVAFWCNPISGHATLYWYQQILGQGPKLLIQFQNNGVVDDSQLPKDRFSAERLKGVDSTLKIQPAKLEDSAVYLCASTPTSGVYNEQFFGPGTRLTVL.

This chain links TRBV21-1 with TRBJ1-2; no DNA check was done on the table's D call, TRBD1. TRBV21-1 is classified as a pseudogene. The CDR3 totals 14 residues. CDR3 in amino acids: CASSKEGSNYGYTF. For the CDR3, the DNA is TGTGCCAGCAGCAAAGAGGGGTCTAACTATGGCTACACCTTC.

This chain connects TRBV7-7 to TRBJ2-5, with TRBD2 as a possible D gene (7 bases). The DNA end lines up better with TRBJ2-7; the J call may be wrong. In germline, CDR1 is SSHAT, CDR2 FNYEAQ (reference sequence). The CDR3 spans 15 residues. CDR3 in amino acids: CASSLRAGHDYEQYF. DNA of the CDR3: TGTGCCAGCAGCTTAAGAGCGGGACACGACTACGAGCAGTACTTC.

This chain joins TRBV20-1 and TRBJ2-1, with 12 bases lining up with TRBD2. Unmatched junction bases numbered 3, after V lost 5 bases and J lost 7 bases. The germline V gene has CDR1 DFQATT and CDR2 SNEGSKA (reference sequence). The CDR3 loop spans 13 amino acids. The CDR3 bases are TGCAGTGCTGCCGGGACTAGCGGGAATGAGCAGTTCTTC. Translated, it gives CSAAGTSGNEQFF.

The chain combines TRBV4-1 with TRBJ2-7; D is unclear. Between the trimmed V and J ends, which lost 1 base and 5 bases, there was a span of 15 bases. Germline V gene data show CDR1 as MGHRA and CDR2 as YSYEKL. The length of the CDR3 is 15 residues. The CDR3 region is CASSQVQTISHEQYF. CDR3 DNA: TGCGCCAGCAGCCAAGTTCAGACCATTAGTCACGAGCAGTACTTC.

This clonotype was seen only a few times. The V gene is TRBV7-2, the J gene TRBJ2-3; 9 bases agree with TRBD1. Germline CDR1 is SGHTA and CDR2 is FQGNSA. J gave up 1 base and V 5 bases, and 16 bases lay outside the gene matches. This CDR3 region has 19 residues. The CDR3 DNA follows: TGTGCCAGCAGCGCGCCCAGGACAGGGGAGGGTTGGGGCACAGATACGCAGTATTTT. Protein product: CASSAPRTGEGWGTDTQYF.

This sequence joins TRBV11-2 and TRBJ1-1; no definite D call. The ends were cut back, 5 bases at V and 5 bases at J, with 9 bases in the middle. From germline, CDR1 is SGHAT and CDR2 FQNNGV. The CDR3 covers 12 residues. The CDR3 bases are TGTGCCAGCAGCCCCCAGCAAACTGAAGCTTTCTTT. This gives the protein CASSPQQTEAFF.

V usage is TRBV20-1 and J usage is TRBJ1-1; D remains ambiguous. The germline V gene encodes CDR1 DFQATT and CDR2 SNEGSKA (reference sequence). CDR3 length: 14 residues. The V gene lost 1 base and the J gene lost 3 bases, with 12 bases spanning the gap. The CDR3 is CSARVDRTHTEAFF. CDR3 nucleotide sequence: TGCAGTGCTAGAGTAGACCGGACTCACACTGAAGCTTTCTTT.